A selection of T cell receptor beta chains follows, all from one sample in a study of blood T cell repertoires in COVID-19. Sequencing was performed with immunoSEQ multiplex PCR; in TCRdb, only in-frame clones are kept and a portion is missing. The data contain more than 300,000 clones, approximately 88% of them singletons. The sample taken for sequencing was peripheral blood. These receptors originate from a man aged 18 to 29 who had recovered from COVID-19. Both conserved end residues are part of each CDR3.

TRBV18	TRBJ1-4	16	CASSPSSQGGFGKLFF
TRBV6-5	TRBJ2-7	15	CASRTVAGGTYEQYF
TRBV9	TRBJ1-1	14	CASSPVGGNTEAFF
TRBV2	TRBJ1-5	13	CASSPQGTEPQHF
TRBV12-3/TRBV12-4	TRBJ1-1	12	CASSYSTEQAFF
TRBV3-1/TRBV3-2	TRBJ1-1	19	CASSQDRRPGGVMNTEAFF
TRBV19	TRBJ2-6	16	CASSLTGWAGANVLTF
TRBV2	TRBJ1-2	13	CASSENRAYGYTF
TRBV5-8	TRBJ2-1	15	CASSFGSSGLDEQFF
TRBV3-1/TRBV3-2	TRBJ2-3	14	CASSQTSGTDTQYF
TRBV5-4	TRBJ2-1	13	CASSQGQDNEQFF
TRBV5-1	TRBJ2-7	14	CASRPGLTAYEQYF
TRBV18	TRBJ2-5	15	CASSPPSGRGETQYF
TRBV2	TRBJ2-1	15	CASSEGLAARNEQFF
TRBV10-3	TRBJ1-1	13	CAISLRQDTEAFF
TRBV18	TRBJ1-1	13	CASSPRGRAEAFF
TRBV6-2/TRBV6-3	TRBJ2-2	13	CASSHSETGELFF
TRBV27	TRBJ2-1	14	CASSWTATYNEQFF
TRBV6-4	TRBJ2-3	14	CASSKTGARLGQYF
TRBV12-3/TRBV12-4	TRBJ1-2	13	CASTQIRGDGYTF
TRBV7-2	TRBJ2-2	14	CASSRTRSTGELFF
TRBV7-8	TRBJ1-1	17	CASSLFIQVIMNTEAFF
TRBV30	TRBJ1-1	13	CAWSLGAYTEAFF
TRBV6-5	TRBJ2-7	12	CASRTATYEQYF
TRBV19	TRBJ1-1	12	CATWTKYTEAFF
TRBV6-5	TRBJ2-7	13	CASRPTTTYEQYF
TRBV27	TRBJ2-5	18	CASSPGTSGGVRQETQYF
TRBV5-1	TRBJ2-1	15	CASSTTGLAGGEQFF
TRBV7-3	TRBJ1-1	13	CASSHPRDTEAFF
TRBV6-5	TRBJ2-1	15	CASSRGDRGYNEQFF
TRBV12-3/TRBV12-4	TRBJ2-5	12	CASSTGERAQYF
TRBV9	TRBJ2-6	17	CASSDPGQGAGANVLTF
TRBV7-9	TRBJ2-7	14	CASSLTAMPGEQYF
TRBV4-1	TRBJ2-5	16	CASREGVSGSWETQYF
TRBV12-3/TRBV12-4	TRBJ2-7	13	CASSLGHGYEQYF
TRBV9	TRBJ2-2	19	CASSTSSGSFKGNTGELFF
TRBV5-4	TRBJ2-1	18	CASSNHPVAGGPWNEQFF
TRBV7-2	TRBJ2-3	14	CASSLARGTDTQYF
TRBV6-4	TRBJ1-6	15	CASSDADRGPLPLHF
TRBV5-1	TRBJ1-2	16	CASSLEGDPTPYGYTF
TRBV4-2	TRBJ2-7	15	CASSQDPAGFDEQYF
TRBV27	TRBJ2-2	12	CASSFGTGELFF
TRBV10-3	TRBJ1-3	14	CAIRTGGTGNTIYF
TRBV5-1	TRBJ2-3	14	CASSDRDSADTQYF
TRBV21-1	TRBJ1-1	15	CASSKWAEMNTEAFF
TRBV9	TRBJ1-2	14	CASSYRQVWYGYTF
TRBV20-1	TRBJ1-1	12	CSASIGDTEAFF
TRBV27	TRBJ2-7	16	CARLPPGGWGFYEQYF
TRBV6-5	TRBJ1-4	15	CASSYSGGNNEKLFF
TRBV5-4	TRBJ2-6	18	CASSSGLAGGSGANVLTF
TRBV5-6	TRBJ1-2	16	CASSLRSGSGGYGYTF
TRBV18	TRBJ1-2	12	CASSPPSGGYAF
TRBV2	TRBJ1-4	16	CASSGGGGTSNEKLFF